The 11 T cell receptor beta chains below come from one sample, sequenced in a study of blood T cell repertoires in COVID-19 (dated by TCRdb to the early 2020s). The library was obtained by the immunoSEQ multiplex PCR assay. Drawn from immuneACCESS, this table holds only the in-frame rearrangements with V and J called that TCRdb kept. Clones are partly lost; checked studies trace under half to an unresolved V gene and leave the rest unexplained. Here the sample has more than 200,000 clones; 87% occur a single time. Roughly a tenth of the sample comes from the top ten. Input material: PBMCs or T cells enriched from blood (not recorded which). All receptors come from a young man who had recovered from COVID-19.

This chain connects TRBV3-1 (or the pseudogene TRBV3-2) to TRBJ2-3; no clear D gene. V was pared by 0 bases and J by 4 bases, with 14 bases between. The germline V gene has CDR1 LGHDT and CDR2 YNNKEL (reference sequence). The CDR3 length is 16 residues. The CDR3 spells CASSQDLGVGSDTQYF. CDR3 DNA sequence: TGTGCCAGCAGCCAAGATCTCGGAGTGGGTTCAGATACGCAGTATTTT.

The J gene is TRBJ1-5, the V gene TRBV7-9; tentatively, D is TRBD1 (5 bases). Germline CDR1 reads SEHNR; CDR2 reads FQNEAQ (reference sequence). The CDR3 totals 15 residues. Trimming took 5 bases from V and 2 from J, leaving 13 bases between them. The CDR3 region has the DNA TGTGCCAGCAGCCGGAGCGGGGGTGGCAATCAGCCCCAGCATTTT. Protein product: CASSRSGGGNQPQHF.

The V and J genes are TRBV7-9 and TRBJ1-1; 8 nucleotides agree with TRBD1. CDR3 size: 15 residues. V lost 3 bases, J lost 9 bases, and 12 bases stayed unmatched. Germline loops: CDR1 SEHNR, CDR2 FQNEAQ (reference sequence). CDR3 in amino acids: CASSFETGALLKAFF. In DNA, the CDR3 is TGTGCCAGCAGCTTCGAGACAGGGGCACTGTTGAAAGCTTTCTTT.

V gene TRBV14 combines with J gene TRBJ1-2, with TRBD1 identical over 7 bases. The germline gives CDR1 SGHDN, CDR2 FVKESK. This CDR3 contains 16 residues. V dropped 6 bases and J dropped 4; count of bases not matched to a gene: 14. DNA for the CDR3: TGTGCCAGCAGTCCCGGGTCGGGGACAGCCCTCTATGGCTACACCTTC. Amino acids: CASSPGSGTALYGYTF.

This clone was found once. The genes are TRBV6-6 and TRBJ1-5; tentative D call: TRBD1 (5 bases). The length of the CDR3 is 12 residues. The V gene's germline CDR1 is MNHNY and CDR2 SVGAGI (reference sequence). V lost 10 bases and J 4 bases, leaving 11 bases between the germline ends. This CDR3 is CATSGLNQPQHF. CDR3 nucleotide sequence: TGTGCCACCTCGGGACTTAATCAGCCCCAGCATTTT.

V gene TRBV6-5 combines with J gene TRBJ2-7; the match to TRBD1 covers 7 bases. J gave up 3 bases and V 8 bases, and 13 bases lay outside the gene matches. CDR3 length equals 15 residues. The V gene's germline CDR1 is MNHEY and CDR2 SVGAGI. This CDR3 reads CASRRFPGQIYEQYF. CDR3 sequence (DNA): TGTGCCAGCCGAAGATTTCCGGGACAGATCTACGAGCAGTACTTC.

This chain links TRBV5-5 with TRBJ2-7, with D perhaps matching TRBD1 (6 bases). Per germline, CDR1 SGHKS and CDR2 YYEKEE (reference sequence). The CDR3 consists of 17 residues. The germline V and J ends were trimmed by 4 bases and 2 bases, with 22 bases remaining between them. CDR3: CASSQSTGTHPAYEQYF. The CDR3 DNA reads as TGTGCCAGCAGCCAATCAACCGGGACACATCCGGCCTACGAGCAGTACTTC.

V and J are TRBV3-1 (or the pseudogene TRBV3-2) and TRBJ1-5; 9 nucleotides match TRBD1. The length of the CDR3 is 16 residues. After removal of 0 bases from V and 6 bases from J, the junction contained 6 bases not matched to a gene. The germline V gene has CDR1 LGHDT and CDR2 YNNKEL (reference sequence). CDR3 loop: CASSQDSTGGIQPQHF. CDR3 bases: TGTGCCAGCAGCCAAGATTCGACAGGGGGGATTCAGCCCCAGCATTTT.

This chain's CDR3 is CASTIQGRYEQYF. In nucleotides, the CDR3 is TGTGCCAGCACTATACAGGGCCGTTACGAGCAGTACTTC. This chain links TRBV6-5 with TRBJ2-7; D may be TRBD1 (6 bases). The V and J ends lost 7 bases and 4 bases respectively, with 14 bases between them. CDR1 is MNHEY and CDR2 is SVGAGI in the germline V gene. This CDR3 contains 13 residues.

The chain recombines TRBV13 with TRBJ1-6; D unclear. The CDR3 sequence is 17 residues long. CDR1 and CDR2 (germline): PRHDT, FYEKMQ (reference sequence). Trimming removed 5 bases from V and 0 bases from J, with 14 bases in between. CDR3 loop: CASSPPEGSSYNSPLHF. CDR3 nucleotide sequence: TGTGCCAGCAGCCCACCCGAGGGAAGCTCCTATAATTCACCCCTCCACTTT.

J is TRBJ2-4 and V is TRBV9; a weak D match, TRBD2 (5 bases). This CDR3 region has 14 residues. From germline, CDR1 is SGDLS and CDR2 YYNGEE. V lost 3 bases and J lost 0, with 7 bases in between. The CDR3 here is CASSAGVAKNIQYF. The CDR3, as DNA: TGTGCCAGCAGCGCCGGGGTAGCCAAAAACATTCAGTACTTC.